Listed below are T cell receptor beta chains from one sample, sequenced in a study of cytomegalovirus exposure and HLA in healthy donors. Measured with immunoSEQ multiplex PCR; TCRdb has only the in-frame clones, and not every one. The sample yields 100,000 to 150,000 clones, over 80% seen once. The sample comprised PBMCs. These receptor sequences come from a man in his late teens or twenties in good health and CMV-seropositive. Both conserved end residues are part of each CDR3. The D gene is left open where the match is weak. A row's size may be missing; if present it is once, few, many or a size class.

TRBJ1-1,TRBV27,NA,NA,TGTGCCAGCACCCAAGTAGTTGGAGGGAACACTGAAGCTTTCTTT,CASTQVVGGNTEAFF
TRBJ2-7,TRBV9,NA,NA,TGTGCCAGCAGCGCAGAAACAGGGATATCGTCCTACGAGCAGTACTTC,CASSAETGISSYEQYF
TRBJ2-3,TRBV4-1,NA,NA,TGCGCCAGCAGCCAAGATCAGACAGATACGCAGTATTTT,CASSQDQTDTQYF
TRBJ1-1,TRBV5-5,NA,NA,TGTGCCAGCAGCTTTTGGCAGGCGCATGAAGCTTTCTTT,CASSFWQAHEAFF
TRBJ2-7,TRBV28,NA,TRBD1,TGTGCCAGCAGTCCCCAGGGGGTGACATACGAGCAGTACTTC,CASSPQGVTYEQYF
TRBJ2-7,TRBV30,NA,TRBD2,TGTGCCTGGAGCCTCGGGAGGAACTACGAGCAGTACTTC,CAWSLGRNYEQYF
TRBJ2-3,TRBV7-6,NA,TRBD2,TGTGCCAGCAGCTTAGGCGGGGGGTGGATGGTGGGCACAGATACGCAGTATTTT,CASSLGGGWMVGTDTQYF
TRBJ1-2,TRBV6-1,few,NA,TGTGCCAGCAGTGAAGAGTCCGGGGGAGGCTATGGCTACACCTTC,CASSEESGGGYGYTF
TRBJ2-7,TRBV6-5,NA,NA,TGTGCCAGCAGTTACTCTGGCCGGGTCGCCTACGAGCAGTACTTC,CASSYSGRVAYEQYF
TRBJ2-5,TRBV11-2,NA,NA,TGTGCCAGCAGCTCCACCCTCGGGACTACCAGGGGTAAAGAGACCCAGTACTTC,CASSSTLGTTRGKETQYF
TRBJ1-1,TRBV9,NA,NA,TGTGCCACTTCTGCTGAGGTGAACACTGAAGCTTTCTTT,CATSAEVNTEAFF
TRBJ1-1,TRBV7-9,NA,NA,TGTGCCAGCAGCTTAGGGGGCGCGGGGACTGAAGCTTTCTTT,CASSLGGAGTEAFF
TRBJ1-1,TRBV21-1,few,NA,TGTGCCAGCAGCGCGGGACAGAAGCACACTGAAGCTTTCTTT,CASSAGQKHTEAFF
TRBJ2-1,TRBV7-8,NA,NA,TGTGCCAGCAGCTTGGTTCGCGTTAGCTCCTACAATGAGCAGTTCTTC,CASSLVRVSSYNEQFF
TRBJ1-1,TRBV19,once,NA,TGTGCCAGTACCCCGGGGGAGTTTAACACTAAAGCTTTCTTT,CASTPGEFNTKAFF
TRBJ1-5,TRBV28,NA,NA,TGTGCCAGCATCTACACCGGGACATGGCAGCCCCAGCATTTT,CASIYTGTWQPQHF
TRBJ2-4,TRBV5-8,NA,NA,TGTGCCAGCAGCTTTGGGCGCACGAACATTCAGTACTTC,CASSFGRTNIQYF
TRBJ1-2,TRBV4-1,NA,TRBD1,TGCGCCAGCAGCCACCCGGACAGGGAGGGTGGCTACACCTTC,CASSHPDREGGYTF
TRBJ2-7,TRBV30,NA,TRBD1,TGTGCCTGGAGTGTACTGAAGTGGGCAGGGGGTGAGCAGTACTTC,CAWSVLKWAGGEQYF
TRBJ1-2,TRBV28,NA,NA,TGTGCCAGCAGTTTACGGGGGGATGATGGCTACACCTTC,CASSLRGDDGYTF
TRBJ1-5,TRBV5-1,NA,NA,TGCGCCAGCAGCATCGACGGGAATAGCAATCAGCCCCAGCATTTT,CASSIDGNSNQPQHF
TRBJ1-1,TRBV6-6,NA,TRBD1,TGTGCCAGCAGTGCCAGACAGGGGAGGAACACTGAAGCTTTCTTT,CASSARQGRNTEAFF